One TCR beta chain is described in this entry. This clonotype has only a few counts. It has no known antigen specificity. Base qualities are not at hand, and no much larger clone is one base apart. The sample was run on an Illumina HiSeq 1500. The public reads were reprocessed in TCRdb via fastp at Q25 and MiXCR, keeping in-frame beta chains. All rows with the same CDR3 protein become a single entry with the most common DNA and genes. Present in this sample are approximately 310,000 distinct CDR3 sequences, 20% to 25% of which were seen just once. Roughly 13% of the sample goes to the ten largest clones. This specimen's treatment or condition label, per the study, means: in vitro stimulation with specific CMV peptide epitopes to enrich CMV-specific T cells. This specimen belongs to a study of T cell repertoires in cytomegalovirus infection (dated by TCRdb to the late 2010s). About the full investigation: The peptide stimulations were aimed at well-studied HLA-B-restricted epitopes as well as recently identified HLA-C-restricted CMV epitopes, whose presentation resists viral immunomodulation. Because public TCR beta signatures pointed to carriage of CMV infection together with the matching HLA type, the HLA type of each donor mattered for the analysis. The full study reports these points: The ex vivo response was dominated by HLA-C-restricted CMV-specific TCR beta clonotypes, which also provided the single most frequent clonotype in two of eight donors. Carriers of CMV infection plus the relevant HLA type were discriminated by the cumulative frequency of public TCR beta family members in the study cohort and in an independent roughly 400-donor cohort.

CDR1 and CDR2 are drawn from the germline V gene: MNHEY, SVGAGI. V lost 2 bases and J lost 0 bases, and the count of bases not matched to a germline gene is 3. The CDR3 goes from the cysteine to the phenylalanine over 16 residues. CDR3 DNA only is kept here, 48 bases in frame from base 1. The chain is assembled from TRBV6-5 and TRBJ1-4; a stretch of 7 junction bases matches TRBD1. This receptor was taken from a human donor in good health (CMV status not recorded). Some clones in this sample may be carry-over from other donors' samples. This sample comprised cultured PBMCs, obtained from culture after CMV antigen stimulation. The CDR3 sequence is CASSYDRVATNEKLFF. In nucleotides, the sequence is TGTGCCAGCAGTTACGACAGGGTTGCAACTAATGAAAAACTGTTTTTT.